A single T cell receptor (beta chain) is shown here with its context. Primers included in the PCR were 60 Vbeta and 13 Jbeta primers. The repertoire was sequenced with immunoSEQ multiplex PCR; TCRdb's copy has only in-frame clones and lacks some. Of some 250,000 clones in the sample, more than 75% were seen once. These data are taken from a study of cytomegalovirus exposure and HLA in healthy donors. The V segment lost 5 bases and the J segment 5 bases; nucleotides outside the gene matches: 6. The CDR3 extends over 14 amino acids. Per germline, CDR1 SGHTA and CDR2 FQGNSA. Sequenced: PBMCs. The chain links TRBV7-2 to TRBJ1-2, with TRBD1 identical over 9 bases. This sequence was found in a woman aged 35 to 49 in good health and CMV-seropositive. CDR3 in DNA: TGTGCCAGCAGCAAGGACAGGGGTCCTTATGGCTACACCTTC. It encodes CASSKDRGPYGYTF.